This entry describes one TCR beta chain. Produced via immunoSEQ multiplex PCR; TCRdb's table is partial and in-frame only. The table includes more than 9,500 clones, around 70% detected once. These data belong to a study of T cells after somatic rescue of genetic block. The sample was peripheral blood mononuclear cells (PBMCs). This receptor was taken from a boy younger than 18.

CDR3 protein: CASSLRVSGFDEQYF. Here the CDR3 DNA reads TGTGCCAGCAGTTTACGCGTGTCGGGGTTCGACGAGCAGTACTTC. This chain uses TRBV27 with TRBJ2-7, with D possibly being TRBD2 (5 bases). From germline, CDR1 is MNHEY and CDR2 SMNVEV (reference sequence). Between the trimmed V and J ends, which lost 2 bases and 5 bases, there was a span of 16 bases. The CDR3 is 15 residues long.